This T cell receptor beta chain stems from a study of shared clonotypes between healthy human individuals. The wider study: For every donor, three CD4 naive, three CD4 memory, two CD8 naive and one CD8 memory plates were used.

Some 30,000 T cell genomes, or roughly 180 ng DNA, went into the sorted-subset replicate PCRs. This table comes from immunoSEQ multiplex PCR, and its TCRdb copy is limited to in-frame clones, with some not included. The sample shows 2 million to 2.5 million clones, around 90% of them seen only once. CDR1 and CDR2 (germline): SQVTM, ANQGSEA. CDR3 length equals 14 residues. Between the trimmed V and J ends, which lost 1 base and 3 bases, there was a span of 12 bases. This clone appeared once. Its antigen is as yet unknown. Study results and caveats: Against clonotypes common to all four donors, non-shared ones had lower generation probabilities.

Partitioning of CD4+ cells yielded a CD45RA+ naive subset and a CD45RA-negative memory subset. Material: naive CD4+ T cells from PBMCs. Subset: CD45RA+ positively selected. The receptor comes from a man younger than 35 in good health. Some clones in this sample may be carry-over from other donors' samples. This rearrangement joins TRBV29-1 to TRBJ2-5, with a tentative D call TRBD2 (6 bases). CDR3 nucleotide sequence: TGCAGCGTTGAAGCACTAGCTGCCGAAGAGACCCAGTACTTC. It yields the protein CSVEALAAEETQYF.